A single sample gave rise to the 32 T cell receptor beta chains below, sequenced in a study of T cell responses to AZD1222 COVID-19 vaccine. TCRdb keeps only in-frame clones here, not all; method: immunoSEQ multiplex PCR. Of roughly 150,000 clones in the sample, approximately 91% were seen once. The input for sequencing was peripheral blood, taken 28 days after the second AZD1222 dose. All receptors come from an adult who received the AZD1222 COVID-19 vaccine.

This sequence joins TRBV29-1 and TRBJ1-3, with D unclear. This CDR3 has 14 residues. With 7 bases removed from V and 4 bases from J, the gap between germline ends came to 17 bases. Germline CDR1 SQVTM, CDR2 ANQGSEA. The CDR3 DNA sequence: TGCAGCGCCATGGACCCAAAGTGGGGAAACACCATATATTTT. Translated: CSAMDPKWGNTIYF.

V usage is TRBV9 and J usage is TRBJ1-2, with 8 positions matching TRBD1. Germline CDR1 is SGDLS and CDR2 is YYNGEE. The CDR3 has 14 amino acids. The trim removed 2 bases at V and 8 bases at J, leaving 8 bases unmatched. CDR3 region: CASSVQVQGDGYTF. In nucleotides, the CDR3 is TGTGCCAGCAGCGTCCAGGTACAGGGGGACGGCTACACCTTC.

The chain couples TRBV2 to TRBJ1-1; a weak D match, TRBD1 (6 bases). The germline CDR1 and CDR2 sequences are SNHLY and FYNNEI. This CDR3 is built from 14 residues. The V end lost 6 bases, the J end lost 0 bases, and 11 bases lay between the germline ends. The CDR3 DNA is TGTGCCAGCAGGAGGGACACCGTGAACACTGAAGCTTTCTTT. Translation gives CASRRDTVNTEAFF.

V usage is TRBV18 and J usage is TRBJ1-1; D gene uncertain. V was clipped by 9 bases and J by 3 bases, with 11 bases between them. Germline CDR1 reads KGHSH; CDR2 reads LQKENI. This CDR3 region has 12 residues. The CDR3 loop reads CASIGRDTEAFF. The CDR3 DNA sequence: TGTGCCAGTATAGGAAGGGACACTGAAGCTTTCTTT.

The CDR3 loop reads CSDGTGDYGYTF. CDR3 coding DNA: TGCAGCGATGGGACAGGGGACTATGGCTACACCTTC. The rearrangement joins TRBV29-1 to TRBJ1-2, with 10 bases fitting TRBD1. From germline, CDR1 is SQVTM and CDR2 ANQGSEA. The CDR3 spans 12 residues. V lost 7 bases and J lost 3; bases outside the gene matches: 2.

The V and J genes are TRBV29-1 and TRBJ2-3; no clear D. The germline V gene encodes CDR1 SQVTM and CDR2 ANQGSEA. Between the trimmed V and J ends, which lost 3 bases and 0 bases, there was a span of 10 bases. The CDR3 has 14 amino acids. The CDR3 DNA sequence: TGCAGCGTTGACGGCAGCCCTAGCACAGATACGCAGTATTTT. It translates to CSVDGSPSTDTQYF.

CDR3: CASSQPGPGTEAFF. The CDR3 DNA follows: TGTGCCAGCAGCCAACCGGGACCTGGGACTGAAGCTTTCTTT. The chain combines TRBV3-1 (or the pseudogene TRBV3-2) with TRBJ1-1, with a weak D call TRBD1 (5 bases). Germline V gives CDR1 LGHDT, CDR2 YNNKEL (reference sequence). V was shortened by 2 bases and J by 5 bases, with 12 bases between the two germline ends. The CDR3 contains 14 residues.

The chain is built from TRBV27 and TRBJ1-1; no clear D gene. CDR3 length: 13 residues. Trimming stripped 6 bases from V and 2 bases from J, with 10 bases between. Germline V gene sequence: CDR1 MNHEY, CDR2 SMNVEV (reference sequence). In nucleotides, the CDR3 is TGTGCCAGCAGGCCGACGGTAAACACTGAAGCTTTCTTT. Protein product: CASRPTVNTEAFF.

The chain links TRBV11-2 to TRBJ2-2, with 8 bases identical to TRBD2. With V trimmed by 2 bases and J by 5 bases, 10 bases remained unmatched. CDR1 and CDR2 from the germline V gene are SGHAT and FQNNGV. The length of the CDR3 is 17 residues. The CDR3 is CASSLRRGAHGTGELFF. The CDR3 nucleotides read TGTGCCAGCAGCTTACGGCGGGGGGCCCACGGGACCGGGGAGCTGTTTTTT.

This clone has more than one count but fewer than ten. The chain combines TRBV28 with TRBJ1-5; no clear D. Germline V gene lookup returns CDR1 MDHEN and CDR2 SYDVKM. V was cut by 7 bases and J by 4 bases, with 11 bases left in between. The CDR3 consists of 13 residues. The CDR3 sequence: CASTWRPNQPQHF. CDR3 bases: TGTGCCAGCACATGGCGGCCGAATCAGCCCCAGCATTTT.

V usage is TRBV28 and J usage is TRBJ2-1; D remains ambiguous. The CDR3 consists of 15 residues. V dropped 7 bases and J dropped 2 bases, with 15 bases sitting between them. CDR1 and CDR2 from the germline V gene are MDHEN and SYDVKM. CDR3 sequence reads: CASKGSATAYNEQFF. The CDR3 nucleotides read TGTGCCAGCAAGGGTTCCGCGACTGCCTACAATGAGCAGTTCTTC.

This clone was counted a single time. The chain couples TRBV27 to TRBJ1-5; D is unclear. Trimming took 3 bases from V and 10 from J, leaving 13 bases between them. Germline values: CDR1 MNHEY, CDR2 SMNVEV (reference sequence). The length of the CDR3 is 13 residues. In nucleotides, the CDR3 is TGTGCCAGCAGTTTCTCCGGTAGGCCCCCCCAGCATTTT. It is translated as CASSFSGRPPQHF.

The table lists this clone with a few counts. J is TRBJ2-7 and V is TRBV9; 12 bases fit TRBD1. Trimming took 0 bases from V and 6 from J; bases not matched to a gene: 4. This CDR3 is 15 amino acids long. CDR1 is SGDLS, CDR2 YYNGEE, per germline. CDR3 sequence (DNA): TGTGCCAGCAGCGTAGAGGGACAGGGGGCTCGCGAGCAGTACTTC. Translation gives CASSVEGQGAREQYF.

The chain has TRBV3-1 (or the pseudogene TRBV3-2) and TRBJ1-5, with D maybe TRBD1 (6 bases). V was clipped by 1 base and J by 12 bases, with 13 bases between them. Germline V lookup: CDR1 LGHDT, CDR2 YNNKEL (reference sequence). The CDR3 runs to 13 residues. For the CDR3, the DNA is TGTGCCAGCAGCCAAGGGACAGCATTCTTCCAGCATTTT. Its protein product is CASSQGTAFFQHF.

CDR3 in DNA: TGTGCCAGTAGTAGGGGTAGACAGGGGGTAGGGCAGTTCTTC. This translates into CASSRGRQGVGQFF. The genes are TRBV19 and TRBJ2-1; 9 bases map to TRBD1. V gave up 4 bases and J gave up 12 bases; unmatched junction bases: 10. Germline CDR1 and CDR2: LNHDA and SQIVND (reference sequence). The CDR3 is 14 amino acids.

In DNA form, the CDR3 reads TGTGCTAGTGGTTTACAGGGGGCTCGGAGTTCTGAAGCTTTCTTT. Translated: CASGLQGARSSEAFF. The chain has TRBV12-5 and TRBJ1-1, with 9 bases matching TRBD1. The germline CDR1 and CDR2 sequences are LGHNT and FRNRAP. The CDR3 contains 15 residues. The V gene end was trimmed by 3 bases and the J gene end by 6 bases; junction bases not matched to a gene: 8. Full variable domain (rest looked up from reference TRBV12-5 and TRBJ1-1): DARVTQTPRHKVTEMGQEVTMRCQPILGHNTVFWYRQTMMQGLELLAYFRNRAPLDDSGMPKDRFSAEMPDATLATLKIQPSEPRDSAVYFCASGLQGARSSEAFFGQGTRLTVV.

CDR3 DNA: TGTGCCAGCAGTCCATCAACCCTCAAACCCGACGGATACTATGGCTACACCTTC. This translates into CASSPSTLKPDGYYGYTF. The chain combines TRBV27 with TRBJ1-2, with D unclear. Germline V gene sequence: CDR1 MNHEY, CDR2 SMNVEV (reference sequence). This CDR3 spans 18 amino acids. V was shortened by 5 bases and J by 3 bases, with 25 bases between the two germline ends.

This chain uses TRBV12-3 or TRBV12-4 with TRBJ2-5; D might be TRBD2 (7 bases). Deletions cut 6 bases from V and 4 bases from J, with 9 bases between. This CDR3 region has 12 residues. The CDR3 loop is CASSGGRETQYF. In nucleotides, the CDR3 is TGTGCCAGCAGCGGGGGGCGAGAGACCCAGTACTTC.

This clone is a singleton in its sample. The genes are TRBV19 and TRBJ2-6, with no clear D. Trimming took 2 bases from V and 0 from J, leaving 11 bases between them. CDR1 is LNHDA, CDR2 SQIVND, per germline (reference sequence). This CDR3 comprises 17 residues. The CDR3 DNA reads as TGTGCCAGTAGTATACTCCGAGAGAGCTCTGGGGCCAACGTCCTGACTTTC. It yields the protein CASSILRESSGANVLTF.

The chain joins TRBV2 to TRBJ2-5; TRBD2 might be the D (5 bases). The V and J ends lost 2 bases and 7 bases respectively, with 20 bases between them. The CDR3 length is 16 residues. Germline V lookup: CDR1 SNHLY, CDR2 FYNNEI. In DNA form, the CDR3 reads TGTGCCAGCAGTGAAACCCGCGGCGCGGGTGGCGGGACCCAGTACTTC. It codes for CASSETRGAGGGTQYF.

The chain combines TRBV6-1 with TRBJ1-2, with D perhaps matching TRBD1 (6 bases). The CDR3 runs to 13 residues. CDR1 and CDR2 (germline): MNHNS, SASEGT. V was trimmed by 3 bases and J by 8 bases, leaving 13 bases between them. The CDR3 DNA reads as TGTGCCAGCAGTGATACAGGGACGGGCGGCTACACCTTC. Protein: CASSDTGTGGYTF.

The chain employs TRBV29-1 and TRBJ1-2; weak D call: TRBD1 (5 bases). Germline lookup yields CDR1 SQVTM and CDR2 ANQGSEA. CDR3 length equals 12 residues. Trimming removed 2 bases from V and 4 bases from J, with 8 bases in between. DNA for the CDR3: TGCAGCGTTGAACAGGGCGTCTATGGCTACACCTTC. The encoded protein is CSVEQGVYGYTF.

This chain joins TRBV7-2 and TRBJ2-7, with TRBD2 as a possible D gene (6 bases). There are 13 residues in the CDR3. Germline V gives CDR1 SGHTA, CDR2 FQGNSA. Trimming cost V 0 bases and J 4 bases, with 7 bases left between them. The CDR3 protein is CASSLAAGYEQYF. DNA of the CDR3: TGTGCCAGCAGCTTAGCGGCGGGATACGAGCAGTACTTC.

The chain joins TRBV2 to TRBJ2-1; 9 nucleotides align to TRBD2. Germline loops: CDR1 SNHLY, CDR2 FYNNEI. V lost 0 bases and J lost 4; bases outside the gene matches: 7. The CDR3 spans 17 residues. CDR3 DNA sequence: TGTGCCAGCAGTGAAGCTTGGCGGGGGGGCTGGTACAATGAGCAGTTCTTC. It yields the protein CASSEAWRGGWYNEQFF. Using reference TRBV2 and TRBJ2-1 for the parts outside the CDR3, the full variable domain is EPEVTQTPSHQVTQMGQEVILRCVPISNHLYFYWYRQILGQKVEFLVSFYNNEISEKSEIFDDQFSVERPDGSNFTLKIRSTKLEDSAMYFCASSEAWRGGWYNEQFFGPGTRLTVL.

The chain couples TRBV15 to TRBJ1-2; D is unclear. With 0 bases removed from V and 1 base from J, the gap between germline ends came to 12 bases. The CDR3 loop spans 16 amino acids. Germline V gene lookup returns CDR1 LNHNV and CDR2 YYDKDF (reference sequence). CDR3 in amino acids: CATSRDRLEGNYGYTF. In nucleotides, the CDR3 is TGTGCCACCAGCAGAGATAGGCTCGAGGGTAACTATGGCTACACCTTC.

In its sample, this clone was seen once. The chain links TRBV7-9 to TRBJ1-5; 7 positions match TRBD1. Trimming removed 5 bases from V and 4 bases from J; junction bases left unmatched: 8. The CDR3 loop spans 15 amino acids. Germline CDR1 and CDR2: SEHNR and FQNEAQ (reference sequence). The CDR3 sequence: CASSHGQEGNQPQHF. The CDR3 DNA reads TGTGCCAGCAGCCACGGACAGGAGGGAAATCAGCCCCAGCATTTT.

The chain is built from TRBV5-4 and TRBJ1-2; the match to TRBD1 covers 9 bases. Losses at the gene ends were 4 bases for V and 8 bases for J; bases not matched to a gene: 9. CDR1 is SGHNT, CDR2 YYREEE, per germline (reference sequence). This CDR3 has 14 amino acids. The CDR3, as DNA: TGTGCCAGCAGCCCGACACAGGGGGCTCGGGGCTACACCTTC. Translation gives CASSPTQGARGYTF. The complete variable domain, with remaining parts taken from reference TRBV5-4 and TRBJ1-2, reads ETGVTQSPTHLIKTRGQQVTLRCSSQSGHNTVSWYQQALGQGPQFIFQYYREEENGRGNFPPRFSGLQFPNYSSELNVNALELDDSALYLCASSPTQGARGYTFGSGTRLTVV.

The chain has TRBV7-9 and TRBJ2-6, with 7 bases matching TRBD1. The junction had 7 bases not matched to a gene; V was cut back by 6 bases and J by 8 bases. The length of the CDR3 is 14 residues. Looked up from germline, CDR1 is SEHNR and CDR2 is FQNEAQ (reference sequence). CDR3 coding DNA: TGTGCCAGCAGTTATACAGGGGAAACCAACGTCCTGACTTTC. It encodes CASSYTGETNVLTF.

The chain carries TRBV5-5 and TRBJ1-1; D is ambiguous. The germline V gene encodes CDR1 SGHKS and CDR2 YYEKEE (reference sequence). Trimming took off 0 bases at V and 3 bases at J, with 12 bases between the two ends. The CDR3 sequence is 15 residues long. The CDR3, as DNA: TGTGCCAGCAGCTTGGCGGACCCCCTGGACACTGAAGCTTTCTTT. Translated: CASSLADPLDTEAFF.

The chain links TRBV27 to TRBJ2-1, with D uncertain. The CDR3 runs 16 residues. Trimming took 2 bases from V and 0 from J, leaving 11 bases between them. Per the germline V gene, CDR1 is MNHEY and CDR2 is SMNVEV (reference sequence). The CDR3 sequence: CASSLNSFSSYNEQFF. CDR3 nucleotide sequence: TGTGCCAGCAGTTTAAATAGCTTTAGCTCCTACAATGAGCAGTTCTTC.

This clone was detected once. The chain employs TRBV5-1 and TRBJ1-1, with a possible D match to TRBD1 (5 bases). CDR1 and CDR2 from the germline V gene are SGHRS and YFSETQ. Trimming removed 0 bases from V and 5 bases from J, with 17 bases in between. The CDR3 is made up of 16 amino acids. CDR3 region: CASSLAPGEVDTEAFF. CDR3 DNA sequence: TGCGCCAGCAGCTTGGCCCCGGGGGAGGTAGATACTGAAGCTTTCTTT.

The chain carries TRBV10-3 and TRBJ1-4, with TRBD1 matching 7 bases. Per the germline V gene, CDR1 is ENHRY and CDR2 is SYGVKD. This CDR3 comprises 12 residues. Trimming removed 10 bases from V and 10 bases from J; junction bases left unmatched: 9. The CDR3 is CASGQVAGKLFF. CDR3 bases: TGTGCCAGCGGACAGGTGGCGGGAAAACTGTTTTTT.